This TCR beta chain emerged from a study of control samples from healthy donors and cancer patients (dated by TCRdb to 2018 to 2021). This clone was found a few times. Its recognized antigen is unknown. Per-base qualities were not stored, and no clone one base away is much larger. Libraries were built with the immunoSEQ multiplex PCR assay. Not all clones reach the TCRdb copy of this immuneACCESS table, which keeps in-frame sequences only. Checked studies attribute under half of the gap to unresolved V genes and leave the rest unexplained. The sample table contains around 250,000 clones; only one count was recorded for over 75% of them. The biggest ten clones account for about an eighth of the sample. This clonotype was obtained from a woman aged 60-75 years with lung cancer. Sequences were obtained from PBMCs.

The CDR3 protein: CASSSPTGDENRNEQFF. The sequence in DNA is TGTGCCAGCAGTTCACCGACAGGGGACGAGAACCGGAATGAGCAGTTCTTC. The V gene is TRBV28 and the J gene is TRBJ2-1, and 8 junction bases match TRBD1. The V end gives up 4 bases and the J end 7 bases, leaving 15 bases in the junction not matched to a gene. From cysteine to phenylalanine, the CDR3 is 17 amino acids long. The sequence is cut down to CDR3 DNA, 51 bases in frame from base 1. CDR1 MDHEN and CDR2 SYDVKM are derived from the germline V gene.